The T cell receptor beta chain described here comes from a study of Ad26.COV2.S vaccination and SARS-CoV-2 variants (TCRdb year 2021). Background on the whole study: Donors in the vaccine arm were drawn from COV1001, a phase I-IIa trial of Ad26.COV2.S in healthy adults that was multicentre, randomized, double-blind and placebo-controlled. Ad26.COV2.S was administered intramuscularly at 5 x 10^10 or 1 x 10^11 viral particles, either as a single shot or as two shots given 56 days apart. Sequencing of the TCRbeta repertoire served to evaluate the specificity and breadth of SARS-CoV-2-reactive T cell receptors following Ad26.COV2.S vaccination. The TCR-sequenced set comprised around 30 samples: approximately 20 Ad26.COV2.S vaccine recipients, 5 placebo recipients and 8 SARS-CoV-2 convalescent individuals. Trial participants were randomized into five groups of five, in which low-dose or high-dose Ad26.COV2.S was given once or twice, or placebo was given on both occasions. Investigators did not know the trial group allocation while performing experiments and assessing outcomes.

The sample's treatment or condition label, in plain terms: some 19 received Ad26.COV2.S at low or high dose, single or two shots; several received placebo; per-sample allocation not given. For vaccine and placebo recipients, repertoires were sequenced using samples collected on day 63 after the first injection. Cohort 1b enrolled 25 adults aged 18-55 years at a single site in Boston, USA, between 29 July and 7 August 2020. Ad26.COV2.S consisted of a replication-incompetent adenovirus type 26 vector by which a prefusion-stabilized SARS-CoV-2 spike protein from the original Wuhan strain was expressed. Trimming at the junction amounts to 3 bases on V and 11 bases on J, and the germline ends lie 14 bases apart. The CDR1 and CDR2 encoded by the germline V gene (reference sequence) are GTSNPN and SVGIG. The CDR3 measures 12 amino acids from cysteine to phenylalanine. Only CDR3 DNA is held: 36 bases, read in frame from base 1.

What the authors observed across the whole study: After vaccination, spike-specific CD8+ and CD4+ T cell responses were reported to show substantial breadth. The study was not powered for comparison of responses between vaccine doses or regimens. Vaccine and placebo recipients had similar non-spike TCR breadth, a finding consistent with the vaccine containing only spike. According to the authors, total T cell responses may have been underestimated by the TCR breadth and depth analyses. Higher spike-specific TCR breadth was observed in Ad26.COV2.S recipients than in placebo recipients (P = 0.0014).

The immunoSEQ Assay was used to sequence TCRbeta CDR3 regions. After extraction, genomic DNA underwent amplification by bias-controlled multiplex PCR, followed by high-throughput sequencing. Turning to the authors' computational methods: To quantify the absolute abundance of every unique TCRbeta CDR3 region, sequences were collapsed and filtered. T cell fraction was estimated by normalizing TCRbeta template counts to usable DNA, which was measured by amplifying reference genes present in all nucleated cells. Repertoire TCRs were annotated as SARS-CoV-2-specific when V gene, CDR3 amino acid sequence and J gene were exactly matched to a known reactive TCR set. MIRA supplied the reference SARS-CoV-2 TCR set, which was filtered for enrichment in COVID-19-positive ImmuneCODE repertoires so that public or cross-reactive TCRs were removed. Based on the MIRA antigens, annotated TCRs were further analysed at the level of specific ORF or position within ORF. Breadth was defined as annotated unique rearrangements over total unique productive rearrangements; depth was the summed frequency of those rearrangements. Two-sided Wilcoxon rank-sum tests were applied when comparing TCR breadth between groups. TCRdb mirrors the immuneACCESS table, restricted to in-frame sequences. Some clones are absent from its copies; in checked studies, under half trace to an unresolved V gene, and the reason for the others is unknown. V and J calls and clone size come straight from that table; D and trimming were deduced from the DNA. A total of about 480,000 clones appear in this sample, roughly nine tenths of them only once. Roughly 13% of the sample comes from the top ten.

On this clone itself: Its binding antigen is unknown. Base qualities are not provided; no much larger clone lies one nucleotide away.

Rearrangement joined TRBV30 to TRBJ2-1; a tentative D match to TRBD2 spans 5 bases. The TCR originated in a person between 18 and 60 years old who received the Ad26.COV2.S COVID-19 vaccine or a placebo. Specimen: peripheral blood, collected in a trial of Ad26.COV2.S vaccine versus placebo. The nucleotide sequence is given as TGTGCCTGGAGCCGGGGTTTCAGTCAGCAGTTCTTC. The resulting protein is CAWSRGFSQQFF.